The 23 T cell receptor beta chains in this list originate from one sample, sequenced in a study of T cell responses to AZD1222 COVID-19 vaccine. The repertoire was sequenced with immunoSEQ multiplex PCR; TCRdb's copy has only in-frame clones and lacks some. The sample comprises 110,000 to 150,000 clones, approximately 91% of which are singletons, and just under 2% rests with the top ten. Material: peripheral blood, obtained 28 days after the second AZD1222 dose. The origin of the receptors is an adult who received the AZD1222 COVID-19 vaccine.

The chain couples TRBV3-1 (or the pseudogene TRBV3-2) to TRBJ1-6; unclear D gene. This CDR3 has 13 residues. The germline V and J ends were trimmed by 1 base and 6 bases, with 4 bases remaining between them. Germline V gene data show CDR1 as LGHDT and CDR2 as YNNKEL (reference sequence). This chain's CDR3 is CASSQVGNSPLHF. For the CDR3, the DNA is TGTGCCAGCAGCCAAGTTGGTAATTCACCCCTCCACTTT.

This chain connects TRBV9 to TRBJ2-7; no definite D call. Trimming removed 0 bases from V and 5 bases from J, with 15 bases in between. Germline CDR1 reads SGDLS; CDR2 reads YYNGEE. This CDR3 comprises 15 residues. The CDR3 protein is CASSVGPDRFHEQYF. As DNA, the CDR3 is TGTGCCAGCAGCGTAGGTCCAGACCGATTCCACGAGCAGTACTTC.

The chain combines TRBV3-1 (or the pseudogene TRBV3-2) with TRBJ2-5; D is undetermined. Germline CDR1 and CDR2: LGHDT and YNNKEL (reference sequence). V gave up 0 bases and J gave up 2 bases, with 7 bases separating them. This CDR3 comprises 14 residues. The CDR3 nucleotides are TGTGCCAGCAGCCAAGATTGGACGCAAGAGACCCAGTACTTC. Translated, it gives CASSQDWTQETQYF.

The chain employs TRBV5-1 and TRBJ1-5; the match to TRBD1 covers 8 bases. The V segment lost 4 bases and the J segment 4 bases; nucleotides outside the gene matches: 7. The CDR3 is 15 residues long. Germline V gene data show CDR1 as SGHRS and CDR2 as YFSETQ. The CDR3 loop is CASSEGTGWNQPQHF. The CDR3 region has the DNA TGCGCCAGCAGCGAGGGGACAGGATGGAATCAGCCCCAGCATTTT.

The rearrangement joins TRBV5-6 to TRBJ2-2; D is undetermined. The CDR3 has 11 amino acids. Looked up from germline, CDR1 is SGHDT and CDR2 is YYEEEE. Trimming removed 4 bases from V and 8 bases from J, with 6 bases in between. The CDR3 nucleotides read TGTGCCAGCAGCCGTACAGGGGAGCTGTTTTTT. This sequence encodes CASSRTGELFF.

The DNA for the CDR3 is TGTGCCAGCAGCCCAGGGGTAGGGTGGAACTATGGCTACACCTTC. Translating gives CASSPGVGWNYGYTF. The chain employs TRBV7-9 and TRBJ1-2; a weak D match, TRBD1 (6 bases). Per the germline V gene, CDR1 is SEHNR and CDR2 is FQNEAQ (reference sequence). The CDR3 consists of 15 residues. V lost 5 bases and J lost 2, with 15 bases in between.

The V gene is TRBV27, the J gene TRBJ1-5; no clear D gene. This CDR3 comprises 13 residues. From germline, CDR1 is MNHEY and CDR2 SMNVEV (reference sequence). V was shortened by 5 bases and J by 4 bases, with 9 bases between the two germline ends. The CDR3 DNA follows: TGTGCCAGCAGTGCAGCGCGTAATCAGCCCCAGCATTTT. Translation gives CASSAARNQPQHF.

The chain joins TRBV7-2 to TRBJ1-3; maybe TRBD1 (5 bases). CDR1 and CDR2 (germline): SGHTA, FQGNSA. Between the trimmed V and J ends, which lost 2 bases and 0 bases, there was a span of 14 bases. The CDR3 loop spans 17 amino acids. CDR3 nucleotides: TGTGCCAGCAGCTTACGTCGGGGGTCGACCTCTGGAAACACCATATATTTT. It specifies CASSLRRGSTSGNTIYF.

J is TRBJ1-1 and V is TRBV7-2, with TRBD1 identical over 9 bases. The length of the CDR3 is 15 residues. Per germline, CDR1 SGHTA and CDR2 FQGNSA. V was pared by 1 base and J by 8 bases, with 8 bases of the junction left unmatched. In nucleotides, the CDR3 is TGTGCCAGCAGCTTAGTTGTGGGACAGGGTGGCGAAGCTTTCTTT. The encoded protein is CASSLVVGQGGEAFF. Complete variable domain (other parts from reference TRBV7-2 and TRBJ1-1): GAGVSQSPSNKVTEKGKDVELRCDPISGHTALYWYRQSLGQGLEFLIYFQGNSAPDKSGLPSDRFSAERTGGSVSTLTIQRTQQEDSAVYLCASSLVVGQGGEAFFGQGTRLTVV.

The J gene is TRBJ2-2, the V gene TRBV19; 8 bases are a match to TRBD1. The V segment lost 7 bases and the J segment 6 bases; nucleotides outside the gene matches: 10. Germline V gene lookup returns CDR1 LNHDA and CDR2 SQIVND (reference sequence). The CDR3 is 15 amino acids. CDR3 DNA: TGTGCCAGTAACCCGACAGGGGAAGGTCCCGGGGAGCTGTTTTTT. It yields the protein CASNPTGEGPGELFF.

With regard to this clone: Other DNA sequences in this sample translate to the same CDR3. The gene calls are TRBV18 and TRBJ1-1; no firm D call. Germline assignment: CDR1 KGHSH and CDR2 LQKENI. The CDR3 covers 13 residues. Between the trimmed V and J ends, which lost 6 bases and 1 base, there was a span of 9 bases. The DNA of the CDR3 is TGTGCCAGCTCTTCATCAGGGAACACTGAAGCTTTCTTT. It is translated as CASSSSGNTEAFF.

This clone occurred once. V gene TRBV3-1 (or the pseudogene TRBV3-2) combines with J gene TRBJ2-5; 13 bases line up with TRBD2. CDR1 is LGHDT, CDR2 YNNKEL, per germline (reference sequence). V gave up 4 bases and J gave up 1 base; unmatched junction bases: 6. The CDR3 has 17 amino acids. The DNA for the CDR3 is TGTGCCAGCAGCCGTACGAGGACTAGCGGGGGCCAAGAGACCCAGTACTTC. As protein: CASSRTRTSGGQETQYF.

The genes are TRBV10-3 and TRBJ1-2; D remains ambiguous. The CDR3 is made up of 14 amino acids. Per the germline V gene, CDR1 is ENHRY and CDR2 is SYGVKD. Trimming removed 4 bases from V and 8 bases from J, with 17 bases in between. The CDR3 region has the DNA TGTGCCATCAGTGGAGACCCCACGAGCGACGGCTACACCTTC. It codes for CAISGDPTSDGYTF.

This clone was recorded only once. The genes are TRBV9 and TRBJ2-7, with no clear D. There are 14 residues in the CDR3. Trimming shortened V by 3 bases and J by 4 bases, and 14 bases separated the two germline ends. The germline V gene has CDR1 SGDLS and CDR2 YYNGEE. CDR3 region: CASSDFPNSYEQYF. The CDR3 DNA is TGTGCCAGCAGCGATTTCCCCAACAGTTACGAGCAGTACTTC. Supplemented by reference TRBV9 and TRBJ2-7, the full variable domain reads DSGVTQTPKHLITATGQRVTLRCSPRSGDLSVYWYQQSLDQGLQFLIQYYNGEERAKGNILERFSAQQFPDLHSELNLSSLELGDSALYFCASSDFPNSYEQYFGPGTRLTVT.

The chain is built from TRBV6-5 and TRBJ1-5, with D unresolved. Germline CDR1 is MNHEY and CDR2 is SVGAGI. CDR3 size: 14 residues. V was clipped by 6 bases and J by 3 bases, with 12 bases between them. CDR3 amino acids: CASSPTGYNQPQHF. DNA of the CDR3: TGTGCCAGCAGCCCGACTGGCTACAATCAGCCCCAGCATTTT.

V gene TRBV4-1 combines with J gene TRBJ2-6; D tentatively fits TRBD1 or TRBD2 (5 bases each). CDR3 length equals 15 residues. Germline loops: CDR1 MGHRA, CDR2 YSYEKL. Deletions cut 6 bases from V and 2 bases from J, with 11 bases between. CDR3 in DNA: TGCGCCAGCAGGCCCCTGGGGGCTGGGGCCAACGTCCTGACTTTC. This sequence encodes CASRPLGAGANVLTF.

The chain has TRBV5-4 and TRBJ1-2; TRBD1 matches 8 bases. The CDR3 has 14 residues. Germline CDR1 SGHNT, CDR2 YYREEE (reference sequence). The J segment lost 4 bases and the V segment lost 2 bases, leaving 4 bases of the junction unmatched. CDR3 sequence reads: CASSFQDRAYGYTF. The CDR3 DNA follows: TGTGCCAGCAGCTTCCAGGACAGGGCCTATGGCTACACCTTC.

The CDR3 DNA reads as TGTGCCAGCAGCCAAGATAGGGGGCGGGGAGGCTACACCTTC. It specifies CASSQDRGRGGYTF. The chain has TRBV3-1 (or the pseudogene TRBV3-2) and TRBJ1-2; 7 bases align to TRBD1. The CDR3 length is 14 residues. Trimming cost V 0 bases and J 8 bases; bases outside gene matches: 6. Germline assignment: CDR1 LGHDT and CDR2 YNNKEL (reference sequence).

This sequence joins TRBV15 and TRBJ1-1; D remains ambiguous. This CDR3 contains 15 residues. CDR1 and CDR2 from the germline V gene are LNHNV and YYDKDF (reference sequence). Trimming removed 3 bases from V and 4 bases from J, with 15 bases in between. The DNA for the CDR3 is TGTGCCACCAGCAGCGGTTCGAAGGGAGGCACTGAAGCTTTCTTT. Translating gives CATSSGSKGGTEAFF.

The chain couples TRBV10-2 to TRBJ1-2; possibly TRBD1 for D (5 bases). Germline loops: CDR1 WSHSY, CDR2 SAAADI. The V end was cut by 4 bases, the J end by 3 bases, with 12 bases between. The CDR3 is 14 residues long. The CDR3 DNA reads TGCGCCAGCAGTGCCTCCACAGGCCACTATGGCTACACCTTC. Translating gives CASSASTGHYGYTF.

CDR3 coding DNA: TGTGCCAGCAGCCAAGAAACAGGGGCTGGAAACACCATATATTTT. Protein: CASSQETGAGNTIYF. The J gene is TRBJ1-3, the V gene TRBV4-2, with TRBD1 identical over 7 bases. The junction had 1 base not matched to a gene; V was cut back by 0 bases and J by 2 bases. From germline, CDR1 is LGHNA and CDR2 YNFKEQ. The CDR3 is made up of 15 amino acids.

This sequence joins TRBV30 and TRBJ1-2; TRBD1 aligns across 7 bases. There are 16 residues in the CDR3. The germline V gene encodes CDR1 GTSNPN and CDR2 SVGIG (reference sequence). Trimming removed 2 bases from V and 2 bases from J; junction bases left unmatched: 11. The CDR3 region has the DNA TGTGCCTGGAGTTCACCCGGGACAGTCGGGAACTATGGCTACACCTTC. Residues: CAWSSPGTVGNYGYTF.

J is TRBJ1-4 and V is TRBV5-5, with D maybe TRBD1 (5 bases). The CDR3 is 14 amino acids. The ends were cut back, 1 base at V and 4 bases at J, with 8 bases in the middle. The germline V gene encodes CDR1 SGHKS and CDR2 YYEKEE (reference sequence). CDR3 protein: CASSLLGGNEKLFF. The CDR3 DNA reads TGTGCCAGCAGCTTGTTGGGGGGTAATGAAAAACTGTTTTTT.